Each of the 12 T cell receptor beta chains below was sequenced from the same sample in a study of cytomegalovirus exposure and HLA in healthy donors. 60 Vbeta and 13 Jbeta primers were used in PCR. Repertoires were generated with immunoSEQ multiplex PCR, while TCRdb's copy carries only in-frame clones and drops some. The sample includes nearly 200,000 clones, about 87% of them seen just once. The sequenced sample consisted of PBMCs. All receptors come from a man under 40 in good health and CMV-seronegative.

The chain uses TRBV4-3 and TRBJ1-1; TRBD1 is a possible D gene (5 bases). This CDR3 is built from 13 residues. Germline CDR1 is LGHNA and CDR2 is YSLEER. Trimming stripped 0 bases from V and 5 bases from J, with 7 bases between. CDR3 protein: CASSQDRGTEAFF. CDR3 coding DNA: TGCGCCAGCAGCCAAGATCGGGGGACTGAAGCTTTCTTT.

The chain employs TRBV5-1 and TRBJ2-1; TRBD2 agrees at 11 bases. The CDR3 is 16 residues long. Trimming took 2 bases from V and 3 from J; bases not matched to a gene: 4. Germline lookup yields CDR1 SGHRS and CDR2 YFSETQ. The DNA of the CDR3 is TGCGCCAGCAGCTTAGGGACTAGCGGACTCTACAATGAGCAGTTCTTC. Translating it yields CASSLGTSGLYNEQFF.

The rearrangement joins TRBV7-2 to TRBJ1-2; the D is unclear. The V and J ends lost 5 bases and 8 bases respectively, with 12 bases between them. Germline V gives CDR1 SGHTA, CDR2 FQGNSA. The CDR3 runs 12 residues. The CDR3 DNA reads as TGTGCCAGCAGCCCGCCTTCGAGCGGCTACACCTTC. It codes for CASSPPSSGYTF.

The V gene is TRBV7-8, the J gene TRBJ1-5; 8 positions agree with TRBD1. The CDR3 extends over 13 amino acids. The J segment lost 6 bases and the V segment lost 5 bases, leaving 3 bases of the junction unmatched. The germline V gene encodes CDR1 SGHVS and CDR2 FQNEAQ. The CDR3 DNA reads TGTGCCAGCAGCGGACAGGGCGGTCAGCCCCAGCATTTT. Translating it yields CASSGQGGQPQHF.

V usage is TRBV2 and J usage is TRBJ1-3; possibly TRBD1 for D (6 bases). There are 14 residues in the CDR3. The V gene lost 5 bases and the J gene lost 2 bases, with 10 bases spanning the gap. Germline loops: CDR1 SNHLY, CDR2 FYNNEI. DNA of the CDR3: TGTGCCAGCAGTCTAAACAGGGCTGGAAACACCATATATTTT. This sequence encodes CASSLNRAGNTIYF.

The CDR3 region is CASSTFGLAGAYNEQFF. CDR3 sequence (DNA): TGTGCCAGCAGCACCTTTGGACTAGCGGGAGCCTACAATGAGCAGTTCTTC. The V gene is TRBV11-2, the J gene TRBJ2-1; 13 positions agree with TRBD2. From germline, CDR1 is SGHAT and CDR2 FQNNGV. Losses at the gene ends were 5 bases for V and 2 bases for J; bases not matched to a gene: 6. The CDR3 totals 17 residues.

The chain joins TRBV7-9 to TRBJ2-6; unclear D gene. Trimming removed 2 bases at V and 0 bases at J, with 5 bases between. This CDR3 contains 15 residues. CDR1 SEHNR and CDR2 FQNEAQ come from the germline V gene (reference sequence). CDR3 DNA sequence: TGTGCCAGCAGCTTATATCTCTCTGGGGCCAACGTCCTGACTTTC. The encoded protein is CASSLYLSGANVLTF.

This clone has only a few counts. The rearrangement links TRBV4-2 to TRBJ2-2; the match to TRBD2 covers 8 bases. Germline assignment: CDR1 LGHNA and CDR2 YNFKEQ. The CDR3 has 15 residues. The V segment lost 3 bases and the J segment 6 bases; nucleotides outside the gene matches: 6. The CDR3 protein is CASSQAGTSSGELFF. CDR3 nucleotides: TGTGCCAGCAGCCAGGCCGGGACTAGTTCCGGGGAGCTGTTTTTT.

The J gene is TRBJ1-4, the V gene TRBV6-5; D remains ambiguous. The V end lost 4 bases, the J end lost 7 bases, and 19 bases lay between the germline ends. The CDR3 totals 16 residues. Looked up from germline, CDR1 is MNHEY and CDR2 is SVGAGI. CDR3: CASSSPFRGKGEKLFF. In nucleotides, the CDR3 is TGTGCCAGCAGTTCCCCTTTCCGAGGGAAGGGTGAAAAACTGTTTTTT.

Concerning this clone itself: The identical CDR3 is also encoded by other nucleotide sequences in the sample. V usage is TRBV5-1 and J usage is TRBJ2-7; the D is unclear. Germline CDR1 reads SGHRS; CDR2 reads YFSETQ. The germline V and J ends were trimmed by 0 bases and 2 bases, with 6 bases remaining between them. The CDR3 has 13 residues. The CDR3 DNA sequence: TGCGCCAGCAGCTTGGCAACTGCCTACGAGCAGTACTTC. The encoded protein is CASSLATAYEQYF.

The CDR3 nucleotides are TGCGCCAGCAGCCCCGTAGCGGGGAGCACAGATACGCAGTATTTT. It is translated as CASSPVAGSTDTQYF. The gene calls are TRBV4-1 and TRBJ2-3, with 8 bases identical to TRBD2. Trimming took 4 bases from V and 0 from J; bases not matched to a gene: 3. The CDR3 runs 15 residues. Germline CDR1 reads MGHRA; CDR2 reads YSYEKL.

This clone was observed a single time. The chain recombines TRBV7-2 with TRBJ1-4; TRBD1 agrees at 10 bases. V dropped 5 bases and J dropped 7; count of bases not matched to a gene: 7. The germline gives CDR1 SGHTA, CDR2 FQGNSA. This CDR3 spans 15 amino acids. CDR3 loop: CASSRDRGRTEKLFF. For the CDR3, the DNA is TGTGCCAGCAGCCGGGACAGGGGAAGGACTGAAAAACTGTTTTTT.